This T cell receptor (beta chain) was documented in a study of control samples from healthy donors and cancer patients (dated by TCRdb to the early 2020s). A remark on this clone: Its antigen remains unidentified. Within one base of it there is no much larger clone, and no base qualities were kept.

There are 16 amino acids in the CDR3, from cysteine to phenylalanine inclusive. Just the 48-base CDR3 DNA is kept, in frame starting at base 1. V drops 5 bases and J drops 5 bases, leaving 19 bases in between. For CDR1 and CDR2, the germline V gene (reference sequence) lists LNHDA and SQIVND. Library generation was performed with the immunoSEQ multiplex PCR assay. This immuneACCESS table, as held by TCRdb, lists in-frame sequences with V and J called but not all clones. Of the missing ones, under half trace to an unresolved V gene in checked studies; the others have no known cause. This sample comprises about 110,000 clones, about 80% of them detected only once. The top ten clonotypes cover under 8.5% of the sample.

The sequenced material came from blood. This receptor chain uses TRBV19 and TRBJ1-5; TRBD1 is possibly the D segment (6 matching bases). The TCR comes from a young man in good health. The DNA sequence is given as TGTGCCAGTAGTCCCCTCTCCGAGGACAGCGATCAGCCCCAGCATTTT. This is translated as CASSPLSEDSDQPQHF.